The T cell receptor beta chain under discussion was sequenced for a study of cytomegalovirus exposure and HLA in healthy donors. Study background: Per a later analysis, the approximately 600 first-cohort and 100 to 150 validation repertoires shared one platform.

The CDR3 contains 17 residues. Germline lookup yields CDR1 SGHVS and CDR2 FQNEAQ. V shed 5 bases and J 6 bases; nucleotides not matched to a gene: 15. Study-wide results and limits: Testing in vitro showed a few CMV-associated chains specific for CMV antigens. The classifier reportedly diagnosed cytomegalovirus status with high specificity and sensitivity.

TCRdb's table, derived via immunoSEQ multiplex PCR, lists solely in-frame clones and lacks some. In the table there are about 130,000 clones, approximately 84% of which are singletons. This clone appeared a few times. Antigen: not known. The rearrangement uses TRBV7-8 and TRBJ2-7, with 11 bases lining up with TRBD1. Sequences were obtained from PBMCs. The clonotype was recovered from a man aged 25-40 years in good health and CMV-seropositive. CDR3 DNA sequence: TGTGCCAGCAGCGCTAAACCCCCGGGACAGGGGGTACTCGAGCAGTACTTC. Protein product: CASSAKPPGQGVLEQYF.